A selection of T cell receptor beta chains follows, all from one sample in a study of T cell clonotyping in hematopoietic cell transplantation. TCRdb keeps only in-frame clones here, not all; method: immunoSEQ multiplex PCR. This table holds about 4,200 clones, about a sixth found once. The specimen comprised peripheral blood mononuclear cells, sampled 30 days after allogeneic stem cell transplant. The source of these receptors is a male patient in his fifties who had an allogeneic stem cell transplant from a related donor, so the T cells may come from the graft donor. Some clones in this sample may be carry-over from other donors' samples. Each CDR3 is given with its conserved first and last residue. The order of the fields is CDR3 DNA, CDR3 protein, V gene, clone size, J gene, D gene. A D gene is named only where the DNA matches it firmly. Only part of the rows carry a size: once, few, many, or a class if the clone is expanded.

CDR3nt: TGCGCCAGCAGCTCAGGACAGGCCTCCTACGAGCAGTACTTC
CDR3aa: CASSSGQASYEQYF
v_gene: TRBV5-1
abundance: few
j_gene: TRBJ2-7
d_gene: TRBD1

CDR3nt: TGTGCCAGCAGGGGACGGACGGCCTCTAGTGAGCAGTTCTTC
CDR3aa: CASRGRTASSEQFF
v_gene: TRBV6-5
abundance: NA
j_gene: TRBJ2-1
d_gene: NA

CDR3nt: TGCGCCAGCAGCCAAGTTCTAGCGAAGGAGCAGTACTTC
CDR3aa: CASSQVLAKEQYF
v_gene: TRBV4-1
abundance: NA
j_gene: TRBJ2-7
d_gene: NA

CDR3nt: TGTGCCTGGAGCGTACAGGGGGGAGGTCAGCCCCAGCATTTT
CDR3aa: CAWSVQGGGQPQHF
v_gene: TRBV30
abundance: NA
j_gene: TRBJ1-5
d_gene: TRBD1

CDR3nt: TGTGCCAGCAGCTCTCGGGGAGAGGATGAGCAGTTCTTC
CDR3aa: CASSSRGEDEQFF
v_gene: TRBV5-6
abundance: few
j_gene: TRBJ2-1
d_gene: NA

CDR3nt: TGCGCCAGCAGCCAAGATCGCCCCCAGACGGTTGGGTGGAATGAGCAGTTCTTC
CDR3aa: CASSQDRPQTVGWNEQFF
v_gene: TRBV4-3
abundance: NA
j_gene: TRBJ2-1
d_gene: NA

CDR3nt: TGCAGCGTTGTACAGGCGGGAAGGGGCTACACCTTC
CDR3aa: CSVVQAGRGYTF
v_gene: TRBV29-1
abundance: NA
j_gene: TRBJ1-2
d_gene: NA

CDR3nt: TGTGCCAGCGGACAGGGGTCCCCTGGGGCCAACGTCCTGACTTTC
CDR3aa: CASGQGSPGANVLTF
v_gene: TRBV30
abundance: NA
j_gene: TRBJ2-6
d_gene: TRBD1

CDR3nt: TGTGCCTGGAGTAGGCAGAGGAATTCACCCCTCCACTTT
CDR3aa: CAWSRQRNSPLHF
v_gene: TRBV30
abundance: NA
j_gene: TRBJ1-6
d_gene: NA

CDR3nt: TGTGCCAGTAGTATGACCACTAGCAGCTCCTACGAGCAGTACTTC
CDR3aa: CASSMTTSSSYEQYF
v_gene: TRBV19
abundance: medium-sized
j_gene: TRBJ2-7
d_gene: NA

CDR3nt: TGTGCCTGGAGTCGACTGGCTACAACTCCTGAAGCTTTCTTT
CDR3aa: CAWSRLATTPEAFF
v_gene: TRBV30
abundance: NA
j_gene: TRBJ1-1
d_gene: NA

CDR3nt: TGCGCCAGCCAAGATAGCGGACAGACCTACGAGCAGTACTTC
CDR3aa: CASQDSGQTYEQYF
v_gene: TRBV5-1
abundance: NA
j_gene: TRBJ2-7
d_gene: NA

CDR3nt: TGCAGCGTCCTGAGGTCAGAGGGAGATACGCAGTATTTT
CDR3aa: CSVLRSEGDTQYF
v_gene: TRBV29-1
abundance: few
j_gene: TRBJ2-3
d_gene: NA

CDR3nt: TGCGCCAGCAGCCAAGAGGGGAAGACAGGAAGCAATCAGCCCCAGCATTTT
CDR3aa: CASSQEGKTGSNQPQHF
v_gene: TRBV4-1
abundance: NA
j_gene: TRBJ1-5
d_gene: NA

CDR3nt: TGTGCCAGCAGCGTAGGGGGTGGTACCACTGAAGCTTTCTTT
CDR3aa: CASSVGGGTTEAFF
v_gene: TRBV9
abundance: NA
j_gene: TRBJ1-1
d_gene: NA

CDR3nt: TGCGCCAGCAGCCAAGAATGGGGCGGGACGGCAGATACGCAGTATTTT
CDR3aa: CASSQEWGGTADTQYF
v_gene: TRBV4-1
abundance: few
j_gene: TRBJ2-3
d_gene: NA

CDR3nt: TGTGCCTGCTGCGGAAACACCATATATTTT
CDR3aa: CACCGNTIYF
v_gene: TRBV30
abundance: few
j_gene: TRBJ1-3
d_gene: NA

CDR3nt: TGTGCCTGGAGTGATGAGGGACAGGGGATAGCGGATGAGCAGTTCTTC
CDR3aa: CAWSDEGQGIADEQFF
v_gene: TRBV30
abundance: medium-sized
j_gene: TRBJ2-1
d_gene: TRBD1

CDR3nt: TGTGCCATCAGCCACACAGGGAAGGCTGAAGCTTTCTTT
CDR3aa: CAISHTGKAEAFF
v_gene: TRBV10-3
abundance: few
j_gene: TRBJ1-1
d_gene: NA

CDR3nt: TGCAGCGTCGGACTAGTCCAGGGTTATGAGCAGTTCTTC
CDR3aa: CSVGLVQGYEQFF
v_gene: TRBV29-1
abundance: few
j_gene: TRBJ2-1
d_gene: TRBD2

CDR3nt: TGTGCCAGCAGGAAGGGGGGGCGCCCGGGGTATTCACCCCTCCACTTT
CDR3aa: CASRKGGRPGYSPLHF
v_gene: TRBV2
abundance: NA
j_gene: TRBJ1-6
d_gene: NA

CDR3nt: TGTGCCTGGAACAGGGAATGGTACGAGCAGTACTTC
CDR3aa: CAWNREWYEQYF
v_gene: TRBV30
abundance: NA
j_gene: TRBJ2-7
d_gene: NA

CDR3nt: TGTGCCAGCAGCTTAAACCCCAACACCGGGGAGCTGTTTTTT
CDR3aa: CASSLNPNTGELFF
v_gene: TRBV7-9
abundance: NA
j_gene: TRBJ2-2
d_gene: NA

CDR3nt: TGCAGCGCCAGGTGGGGGCCCAATCAGCCCCAGCATTTT
CDR3aa: CSARWGPNQPQHF
v_gene: TRBV29-1
abundance: few
j_gene: TRBJ1-5
d_gene: NA

CDR3nt: TGTGCCAGCAGCCTTCAGGGCCCTGGGGCCAACGTCCTGACTTTC
CDR3aa: CASSLQGPGANVLTF
v_gene: TRBV7-2
abundance: few
j_gene: TRBJ2-6
d_gene: NA

CDR3nt: TGCGCCAGCAAGCAATATTCCGGGACAGGTGCCTACGAGCAGTACTTC
CDR3aa: CASKQYSGTGAYEQYF
v_gene: TRBV4-3
abundance: NA
j_gene: TRBJ2-7
d_gene: TRBD1

CDR3nt: TGTGCCAGCAGTGAAGTCACAACGGGAGAAGAGACCCAGTACTTC
CDR3aa: CASSEVTTGEETQYF
v_gene: TRBV25-1
abundance: NA
j_gene: TRBJ2-5
d_gene: NA

CDR3nt: TGTGCCAGCAGTTACTCGGGAGCGGTTACCATGGGCGGCTACACCTTC
CDR3aa: CASSYSGAVTMGGYTF
v_gene: TRBV6-5
abundance: NA
j_gene: TRBJ1-2
d_gene: NA

CDR3nt: TGTGCCAGCCTAAGCCGAGGGGGGGGCAATGAGCAGTTCTTC
CDR3aa: CASLSRGGGNEQFF
v_gene: TRBV2
abundance: few
j_gene: TRBJ2-1
d_gene: NA

CDR3nt: TGCGCCAGCAGCCAAATACCCGGACAGGTCTCCTACGAGCAGTACTTC
CDR3aa: CASSQIPGQVSYEQYF
v_gene: TRBV4-1
abundance: few
j_gene: TRBJ2-7
d_gene: TRBD1

CDR3nt: TGCGCCAGCAGCCAGGGCTACGCGCAGTATTTT
CDR3aa: CASSQGYAQYF
v_gene: TRBV4-3
abundance: few
j_gene: TRBJ2-3
d_gene: NA

CDR3nt: TGTGCCATCAGAGGGCAGGGTGACTATGGCTACACCTTC
CDR3aa: CAIRGQGDYGYTF
v_gene: TRBV10-3
abundance: few
j_gene: TRBJ1-2
d_gene: NA

CDR3nt: TGTGCCAGCAGTTTGACTGATGAAAAACTGTTTTTT
CDR3aa: CASSLTDEKLFF
v_gene: TRBV28
abundance: few
j_gene: TRBJ1-4
d_gene: NA

CDR3nt: TGTGCCAGCAGCAGGGGCCTAGTGGGCGAGCAGTACTTC
CDR3aa: CASSRGLVGEQYF
v_gene: TRBV6-5
abundance: few
j_gene: TRBJ2-7
d_gene: NA

CDR3nt: TGTGCCAGCAGCTGGGGACAGAACTATGGCTACACCTTC
CDR3aa: CASSWGQNYGYTF
v_gene: TRBV5-6
abundance: medium-sized
j_gene: TRBJ1-2
d_gene: TRBD1

CDR3nt: TGTGCCAGCAGTTTTGGTCGGTACGAGCAGTACTTC
CDR3aa: CASSFGRYEQYF
v_gene: TRBV28
abundance: NA
j_gene: TRBJ2-7
d_gene: NA

CDR3nt: TGTGCCAGCAGCACCCGGACAGAGGGCACTGAAGCTTTCTTT
CDR3aa: CASSTRTEGTEAFF
v_gene: TRBV9
abundance: NA
j_gene: TRBJ1-1
d_gene: NA

CDR3nt: TGTGCCTGGAGGGTGGGCAGGGGGATCGACGAGCAGTACTTC
CDR3aa: CAWRVGRGIDEQYF
v_gene: TRBV30
abundance: NA
j_gene: TRBJ2-7
d_gene: TRBD1

CDR3nt: TGTGCCAGCAGCGAGGGACTAGCGGCCTACGAGCAGTACTTC
CDR3aa: CASSEGLAAYEQYF
v_gene: TRBV9
abundance: few
j_gene: TRBJ2-7
d_gene: TRBD2

CDR3nt: TGTGCCTGGAAGGGGGCTCCTTCACCCCTCCACTTT
CDR3aa: CAWKGAPSPLHF
v_gene: TRBV30
abundance: few
j_gene: TRBJ1-6
d_gene: TRBD1

CDR3nt: TGTGCCTGGAGACCGCCGGGGACAGGGGTTTTCCACACCTTC
CDR3aa: CAWRPPGTGVFHTF
v_gene: TRBV30
abundance: NA
j_gene: TRBJ1-2
d_gene: TRBD1